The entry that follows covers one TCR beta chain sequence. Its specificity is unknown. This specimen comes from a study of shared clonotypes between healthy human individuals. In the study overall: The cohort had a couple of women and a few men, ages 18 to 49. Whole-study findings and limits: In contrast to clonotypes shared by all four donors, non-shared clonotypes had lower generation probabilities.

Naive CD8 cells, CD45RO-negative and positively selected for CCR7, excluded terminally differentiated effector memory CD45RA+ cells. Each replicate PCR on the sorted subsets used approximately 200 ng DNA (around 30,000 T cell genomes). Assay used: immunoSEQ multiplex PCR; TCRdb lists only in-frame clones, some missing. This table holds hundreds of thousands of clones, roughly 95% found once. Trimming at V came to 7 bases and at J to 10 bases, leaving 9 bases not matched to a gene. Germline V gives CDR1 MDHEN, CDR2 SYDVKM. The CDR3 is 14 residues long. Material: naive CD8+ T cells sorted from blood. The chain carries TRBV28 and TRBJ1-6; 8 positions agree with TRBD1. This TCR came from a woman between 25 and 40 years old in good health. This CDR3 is CASNFRTGISPLHF. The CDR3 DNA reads TGTGCCAGCAATTTCCGGACAGGGATATCACCCCTCCACTTT. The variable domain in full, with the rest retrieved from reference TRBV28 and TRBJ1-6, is DVKVTQSSRYLVKRTGEKVFLECVQDMDHENMFWYRQDPGLGLRLIYFSYDVKMKEKGDIPEGYSVSREKKERFSLILESASTNQTSMYLCASNFRTGISPLHFGNGTRLTVT.